In its sample, the clone carrying this T cell receptor (beta chain) was seen a few times. Its specificity is not known. The data belong to a study of T cell responses to AZD1222 COVID-19 vaccine. Study results and caveats: The peak T cell response came first, and repertoires were sampled only after it. Close to half of spike-specific TCRs reportedly recognize unmutated variant regions.

V was clipped by 4 bases and J by 10 bases; unmatched bases: 7. CDR3 length: 13 residues. CDR1 and CDR2 (germline): MDHEN, SYDVKM. Profiling relied on immunoSEQ multiplex PCR, and the TCRdb table lists in-frame clones only, not all of them. Among about 93,000 clones listed, over 70% were seen once. The gene calls are TRBV28 and TRBJ2-1, with 7 bases aligning to TRBD1. This receptor was obtained from an adult in good health. Source: peripheral blood, taken on day 0 of AZD1222 vaccination. The CDR3 sequence is CASSWTGLREQFF. The CDR3 region has the DNA TGTGCCAGCAGTTGGACAGGTCTGAGGGAGCAGTTCTTC.